This T cell receptor beta chain emerged from a study of CD8 T cells in Susac syndrome. The study, taken as a whole, reports: An acknowledgment was made by the study that its TCR sequencing and HLA analysis involved relatively few individuals.

The study sequenced TCR beta in blood CD8+ and CD4+ T cells. Those who served as multiple sclerosis controls were treatment-naive patients with stable or active relapsing-remitting disease. In regard to this clonotype: Its target is not known.

Reverse transcription of about 0.45 to 1 ug RNA was carried out with random hexamers. The authors amplified TCR beta CDR3 across 54 Vbeta and 13 Jbeta using immunoSEQ multiplex PCR. Via MiXCR, TCRdb re-called the immunoSEQ multiplex PCR reads, giving one row per CDR3 protein. Of about 210,000 distinct CDR3 sequences in the sample, 95% were seen once. The CDR3 spans 13 residues. Germline CDR1 reads SNHLY; CDR2 reads FYNNEI. V lost 4 bases, J lost 7 bases, and 13 bases lay in between. The sequence was collected from a human donor with multiple sclerosis. V usage is TRBV2 and J usage is TRBJ1-1; D remains unclear. Sequenced input: CD4+ T cells from PBMCs. CDR3 sequence: CASSVLGSNEAFF. Here the CDR3 DNA reads TGTGCCAGCAGTGTTTTAGGGTCCAATGAAGCTTTCTTT.